The rows below give T cell receptor beta chains drawn from one sample of a study of beta chain features in type 1 diabetes. Using immunoSEQ multiplex PCR, the repertoire was profiled, and TCRdb retains in-frame clones only, with some absent. The sample yields more than 20,000 clones, 55% to 75% seen once. The sequenced sample consisted of Tregs from blood. These receptors came from a middle-aged woman in good health. CDR3s include the opening cysteine and the closing phenylalanine or tryptophan. The D gene is left open where the match is weak. Clone size is not always given. Where it is, it says once, few, many or a class for expanded clones.

d_call j_call v_call clone_size cdr3_aa cdr3_nt
- TRBJ2-3 TRBV19 few CASSIEAGAEWKSTDTQYF TGTGCCAGTAGTATAGAAGCAGGGGCTGAGTGGAAAAGCACAGATACGCAGTATTTT
- TRBJ2-1 TRBV5-1 - CASSSAGARGNEQFF TGCGCCAGCAGCTCCGCGGGGGCCAGGGGCAATGAGCAGTTCTTC
TRBD1 TRBJ1-1 TRBV5-1 - CASSPWTGMNTEAFF TGCGCCAGCAGCCCGTGGACAGGGATGAACACTGAAGCTTTCTTT
- TRBJ2-7 TRBV6-5 - CASSPRPGYSYEQYF TGTGCCAGCAGTCCCCGGCCAGGCTACTCCTACGAGCAGTACTTC
- TRBJ1-1 TRBV21-1 - CASSKAQGKRYTEAFF TGTGCCAGCAGCAAAGCCCAGGGGAAAAGGTACACTGAAGCTTTCTTT
TRBD2 TRBJ2-3 TRBV5-1 - CASSLVGLAGWDTQYF TGCGCCAGCAGCTTGGTCGGACTAGCGGGGTGGGATACGCAGTATTTT
- TRBJ1-5 TRBV6-6 once CASSSWQQPQHF TGTGCCAGCAGCTCGTGGCAGCAGCCCCAGCATTTT
- TRBJ2-5 TRBV2 - CASARAPGVGEETQYF TGTGCCAGCGCCCGGGCACCAGGGGTAGGAGAAGAGACCCAGTACTTC
- TRBJ2-3 TRBV7-2 - CASSWRVWADTQYF TGTGCCAGCAGCTGGAGGGTGTGGGCAGATACGCAGTATTTT
- TRBJ1-2 TRBV29-1 few CSFFGGNGYTF TGCAGCTTTTTCGGAGGAAATGGCTACACCTTC
TRBD1 TRBJ2-7 TRBV29-1 - CSAVGTAYEQYF TGCAGCGCCGTGGGGACAGCCTACGAGCAGTACTTC
TRBD2 TRBJ2-3 TRBV2 - CASSPGLAWRTDTQYF TGTGCCAGCAGTCCGGGACTAGCATGGCGGACAGATACGCAGTATTTT
TRBD1 TRBJ1-2 TRBV5-6 - CASSRYDRDRRHGYTF TGTGCCAGCAGCCGGTACGACAGGGACAGAAGACATGGCTACACCTTC
- TRBJ1-5 TRBV7-9 - CASSLADRMNQPQHF TGTGCCAGCAGCCTGGCCGACAGGATGAATCAGCCCCAGCATTTT
- TRBJ2-1 TRBV29-1 - CSVSNQGVEQFF TGCAGCGTTTCAAACCAGGGCGTCGAGCAGTTCTTC